Presented here are 20 T cell receptor beta chains from one specimen sequenced in a study of response to subunit inactivated influenza vaccine. Each CDR3 protein gets one entry after TCRdb re-called the RT-PCR reads with MiXCR. The sample contains about 800,000 distinct CDR3 sequences, roughly 20% of which appear only once. The specimen comprised PBMCs from blood, sampled more than 4 days after vaccination. The source is a man in his forties or fifties who received an inactivated influenza vaccine.

This clonotype appeared many times. V usage is TRBV12-3 or TRBV12-4 and J usage is TRBJ2-7; the D gene is possibly TRBD2 (6 bases). Trimming removed 6 bases at V and 2 bases at J, with 17 bases between. The CDR3 consists of 15 residues. For the CDR3, the DNA is TGTGCCAGCAGGAATGAGGAGGGAGGACCCTACGAGCAGTACTTC. Protein: CASRNEEGGPYEQYF.

In this sample, this clonotype turned up many times. This chain uses TRBV20-1 with TRBJ2-7; TRBD2 is a possible D gene (6 bases). This CDR3 is built from 17 residues. The V gene's germline CDR1 is DFQATT and CDR2 SNEGSKA (reference sequence). V lost 4 bases to trimming and J lost 0 bases, with 22 bases between them. The CDR3 loop is CSAKVAYFGSDSYEQYF. Here the CDR3 DNA reads TGCAGTGCTAAGGTTGCTTATTTCGGGAGTGACTCCTACGAGCAGTACTTC.

The sample holds a few counts of this clonotype. The rearrangement uses TRBV5-1 and TRBJ2-3; perhaps TRBD2 as D (6 bases). CDR3 length: 17 amino acids. Germline V CDR1 and CDR2: SGHRS, YFSETQ. V was shortened by 2 bases and J by 2 bases, with 18 bases between the two germline ends. The CDR3 is CASSFPGLRSSTDTQYF. The CDR3 DNA sequence: TGCGCCAGCAGCTTTCCGGGACTCCGATCATCCACAGATACGCAGTATTTT.

V gene TRBV4-2 combines with J gene TRBJ2-1, with 7 bases lining up with TRBD2. Trimming took 1 base from V and 6 from J; bases not matched to a gene: 6. Germline V gene sequence: CDR1 LGHNA, CDR2 YNFKEQ. The CDR3 is made up of 15 amino acids. The CDR3 DNA sequence: TGTGCCAGCAGCCAAGTGGCGGGGGACCCCAATGAGCAGTTCTTC. Translating gives CASSQVAGDPNEQFF.

The chain couples TRBV7-3 to TRBJ2-6; 8 bases align to TRBD2. The CDR3 totals 18 residues. V lost 0 bases to trimming and J lost 0 bases; unmatched junction nucleotides: 4. In germline, CDR1 is SGHTA, CDR2 FQGTGA. The CDR3, as DNA: TGTGCCAGCAGCTTAACTAGCGGGAACCCCTCTGGGGCCAACGTCCTGACTTTC. Translating gives CASSLTSGNPSGANVLTF.

The chain carries TRBV7-9 and TRBJ2-3, with 8 bases identical to TRBD2. The V gene's germline CDR1 is SEHNR and CDR2 FQNEAQ (reference sequence). This CDR3 has 16 residues. The V gene end was trimmed by 4 bases and the J gene end by 1 base; junction bases not matched to a gene: 7. CDR3: CASSSRAGVGTDTQYF. In DNA, the CDR3 is TGTGCCAGCAGCTCAAGAGCGGGAGTGGGCACAGATACGCAGTATTTT.

This chain connects TRBV2 to TRBJ2-7, with 9 bases aligning to TRBD2. The CDR3 length is 15 residues. Germline V gene sequence: CDR1 SNHLY, CDR2 FYNNEI. The V gene end was trimmed by 0 bases and the J gene end by 5 bases; junction bases not matched to a gene: 5. Written as DNA, the CDR3 is TGTGCCAGCAGTGAAGCGGGACTAGCACCCCACGAGCAGTACTTC. Its protein product is CASSEAGLAPHEQYF.

The rearrangement joins TRBV30 to TRBJ1-1, with D uncertain. This CDR3 region has 11 residues. The V gene lost 4 bases and the J gene lost 0 bases, with 3 bases spanning the gap. The germline gives CDR1 GTSNPN, CDR2 SVGIG (reference sequence). The CDR3 sequence is CAWILNTEAFF. In nucleotides, the CDR3 is TGTGCCTGGATCCTGAACACTGAAGCTTTCTTT. Filled out from reference TRBV30 and TRBJ1-1, the complete variable domain reads SQTIHQWPATLVQPVGSPLSLECTVEGTSNPNLYWYRQAAGRGLQLLFYSVGIGQISSEVPQNLSASRPQDRQFILSSKKLLLSDSGFYLCAWILNTEAFFGQGTRLTVV.

V is TRBV11-2 and J is TRBJ2-7; D is uncertain. V was pared by 5 bases and J by 5 bases, with 16 bases between. CDR1 is SGHAT, CDR2 FQNNGV, per germline. The CDR3 runs 14 residues. The CDR3 reads CASSRSRAPHEQYF. The CDR3 nucleotides are TGTGCCAGCAGCCGTAGCCGGGCCCCCCACGAGCAGTACTTC. Variable domain in full (rest from reference TRBV11-2 and TRBJ2-7): EAGVAQSPRYKIIEKRQSVAFWCNPISGHATLYWYQQILGQGPKLLIQFQNNGVVDDSQLPKDRFSAERLKGVDSTLKIQPAKLEDSAVYLCASSRSRAPHEQYFGPGTRLTVT.

V and J are TRBV7-2 and TRBJ2-7; 8 nucleotides align to TRBD1. J gave up 9 bases and V 5 bases, and 15 bases lay outside the gene matches. CDR3 length: 15 residues. Per germline, CDR1 SGHTA and CDR2 FQGNSA. The CDR3 DNA reads TGTGCCAGCAGCCCCCGGGGGACAGGTTATTTCGGGCAGTACTTC. Its translation is CASSPRGTGYFGQYF.

This clonotype was seen ten or more times. The J gene is TRBJ1-6, the V gene TRBV7-9; 8 nucleotides agree with TRBD1. CDR3 size: 16 residues. V lost 5 bases and J lost 2; bases outside the gene matches: 5. The germline V gene encodes CDR1 SEHNR and CDR2 FQNEAQ (reference sequence). The CDR3 reads CASSLGQGTYNSPLHF. Written as DNA, the CDR3 is TGTGCCAGCAGCCTTGGACAGGGAACCTATAATTCACCCCTCCACTTT. Supplemented by reference TRBV7-9 and TRBJ1-6, the full variable domain reads DTGVSQNPRHKITKRGQNVTFRCDPISEHNRLYWYRQTLGQGPEFLTYFQNEAQLEKSRLLSDRFSAERPKGSFSTLEIQRTEQGDSAMYLCASSLGQGTYNSPLHFGNGTRLTVT.

V gene TRBV10-2 combines with J gene TRBJ1-2; TRBD1 matches at 9 bases. Germline CDR1 and CDR2: WSHSY and SAAADI. Trimming at V came to 6 bases and at J to 6 bases, leaving 14 bases not matched to a gene. This CDR3 contains 16 residues. The CDR3 region is CASSFTPGQGVDGYTF. Here the CDR3 DNA reads TGCGCCAGCAGCTTTACTCCGGGACAGGGAGTTGATGGCTACACCTTC.

This clonotype was seen only a few times. The chain joins TRBV20-1 to TRBJ1-5; D is undetermined. The V end lost 6 bases, the J end lost 0 bases, and 9 bases lay between the germline ends. CDR1 is DFQATT, CDR2 SNEGSKA, per germline (reference sequence). CDR3 length: 13 residues. CDR3 residues: CSAESDSNQPQHF. The CDR3 coding sequence is TGCAGTGCAGAATCAGATAGCAATCAGCCCCAGCATTTT.

This clonotype was observed many times. The rearrangement links TRBV12-3 or TRBV12-4 to TRBJ2-1; D not certain. The CDR3 runs 13 residues. V was pared by 4 bases and J by 7 bases, with 11 bases between. The CDR3 protein is CASSWNPRNEQFF. In nucleotides, the CDR3 is TGTGCCAGCAGTTGGAACCCAAGGAATGAGCAGTTCTTC.

This clonotype has more than one count but fewer than ten. V is TRBV7-2 and J is TRBJ2-7; 8 positions agree with TRBD2. From germline, CDR1 is SGHTA and CDR2 FQGNSA. J was trimmed by 4 bases and V by 5 bases; bases with no gene match: 10. The CDR3 totals 15 residues. The DNA of the CDR3 is TGTGCCAGCAGCACCTCCGGGACTAGTTTTTACGAGCAGTACTTC. Translating it yields CASSTSGTSFYEQYF.

This clonotype was observed a few times. The chain has TRBV5-8 and TRBJ1-1, with D perhaps TRBD1 (6 bases). V was shortened by 3 bases and J by 7 bases, with 16 bases between the two germline ends. There are 14 residues in the CDR3. Germline lookup yields CDR1 SGHTS and CDR2 YDEGEE. The CDR3 DNA reads as TGTGCCAGCAGCTCGCTAAGGACAGCAAGTGAAGCTTTCTTT. As protein: CASSSLRTASEAFF.

This clonotype appeared a few times. This chain links TRBV5-1 with TRBJ1-4, with 8 bases that match TRBD1. The CDR3 contains 17 residues. Germline V gives CDR1 SGHRS, CDR2 YFSETQ. Germline trimming cut 3 bases from V and 3 bases from J; bases unmatched to any gene: 10. The CDR3 loop reads CASSSEPTGAANEKLFF. DNA of the CDR3: TGCGCCAGCAGCTCAGAACCGACAGGGGCAGCTAATGAAAAACTGTTTTTT.

V usage is TRBV12-3 or TRBV12-4 and J usage is TRBJ2-7; D is undetermined. The V and J ends lost 5 bases and 3 bases respectively, with 23 bases between them. This CDR3 region has 17 residues. CDR3 region: CASSTRRQATYYYEQYF. In DNA, the CDR3 is TGTGCCAGCAGTACAAGAAGACAAGCGACTTATTACTACGAGCAGTACTTC.

This clonotype was counted ten times or more. The junction and the germline gene differ at one end; a read error may be behind it. This chain joins TRBV4-3 and TRBJ2-5, with D perhaps TRBD1 (6 bases). Germline lookup yields CDR1 LGHNA and CDR2 YSLEER. The CDR3 loop spans 13 amino acids. The CDR3 nucleotides read TGTGCCAGCAGTCAACAGGGTGGCGAGACCCAGTACTTC. This codes for CASSQQGGETQYF.

The table lists this clonotype with a few counts. A much larger clone differs from this one at a single base, so this may be a read error. J is TRBJ1-1 and V is TRBV7-2, with D unclear. In germline, CDR1 is SGHTA, CDR2 FQGNSA. The CDR3 consists of 11 residues. Trimming cost V 4 bases and J 5 bases, with 5 bases left between them. The CDR3: CASSSETEAFF. The CDR3 DNA reads TGTGCCAGCAGCTCCGAGACTGAAGCTTTCTTT.